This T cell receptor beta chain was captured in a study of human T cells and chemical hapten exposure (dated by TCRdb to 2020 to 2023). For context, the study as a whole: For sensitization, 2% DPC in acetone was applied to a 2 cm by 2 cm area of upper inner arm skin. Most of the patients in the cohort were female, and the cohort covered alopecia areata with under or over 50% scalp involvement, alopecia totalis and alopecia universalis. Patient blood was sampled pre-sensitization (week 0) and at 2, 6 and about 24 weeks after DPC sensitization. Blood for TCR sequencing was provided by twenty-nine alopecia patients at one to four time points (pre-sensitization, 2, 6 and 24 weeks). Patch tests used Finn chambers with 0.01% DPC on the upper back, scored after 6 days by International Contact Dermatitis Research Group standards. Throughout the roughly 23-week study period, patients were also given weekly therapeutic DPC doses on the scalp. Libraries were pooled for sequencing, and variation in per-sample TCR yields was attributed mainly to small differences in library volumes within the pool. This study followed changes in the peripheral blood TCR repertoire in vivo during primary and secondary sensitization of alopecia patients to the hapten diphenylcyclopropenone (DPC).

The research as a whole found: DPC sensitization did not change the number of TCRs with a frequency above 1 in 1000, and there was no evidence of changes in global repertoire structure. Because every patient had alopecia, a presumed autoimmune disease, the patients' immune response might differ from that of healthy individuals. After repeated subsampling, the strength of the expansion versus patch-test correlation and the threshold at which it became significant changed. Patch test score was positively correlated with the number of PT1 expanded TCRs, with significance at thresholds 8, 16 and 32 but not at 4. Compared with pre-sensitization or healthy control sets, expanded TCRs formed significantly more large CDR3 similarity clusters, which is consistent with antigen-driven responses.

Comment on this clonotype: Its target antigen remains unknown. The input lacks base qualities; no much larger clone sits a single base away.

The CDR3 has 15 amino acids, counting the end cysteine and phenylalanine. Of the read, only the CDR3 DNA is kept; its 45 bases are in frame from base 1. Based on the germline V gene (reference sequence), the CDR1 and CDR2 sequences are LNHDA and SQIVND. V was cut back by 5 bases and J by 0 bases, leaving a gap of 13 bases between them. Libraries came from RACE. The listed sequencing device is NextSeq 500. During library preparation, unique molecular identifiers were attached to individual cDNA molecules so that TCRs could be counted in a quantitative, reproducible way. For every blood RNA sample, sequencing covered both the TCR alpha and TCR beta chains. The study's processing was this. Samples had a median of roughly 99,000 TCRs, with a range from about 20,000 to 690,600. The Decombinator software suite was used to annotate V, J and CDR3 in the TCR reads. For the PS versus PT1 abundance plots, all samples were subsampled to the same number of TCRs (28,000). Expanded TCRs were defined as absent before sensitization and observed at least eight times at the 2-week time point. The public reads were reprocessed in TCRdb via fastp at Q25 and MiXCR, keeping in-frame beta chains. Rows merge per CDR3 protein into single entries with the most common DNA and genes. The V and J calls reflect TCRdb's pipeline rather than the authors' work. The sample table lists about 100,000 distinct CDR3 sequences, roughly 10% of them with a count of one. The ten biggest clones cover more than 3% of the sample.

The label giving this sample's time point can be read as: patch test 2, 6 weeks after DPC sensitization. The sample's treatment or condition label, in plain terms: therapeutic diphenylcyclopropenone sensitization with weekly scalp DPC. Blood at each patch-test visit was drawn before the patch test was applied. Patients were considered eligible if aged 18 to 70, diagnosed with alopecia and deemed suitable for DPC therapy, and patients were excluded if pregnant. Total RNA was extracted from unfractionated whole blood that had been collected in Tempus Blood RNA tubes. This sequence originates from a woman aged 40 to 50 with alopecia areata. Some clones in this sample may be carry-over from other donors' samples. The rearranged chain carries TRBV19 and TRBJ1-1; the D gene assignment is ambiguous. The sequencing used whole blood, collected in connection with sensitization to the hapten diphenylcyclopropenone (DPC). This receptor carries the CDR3 CASSPWSSLNTEAFF. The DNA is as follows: TGTGCCAGTAGTCCCTGGAGCAGTTTGAACACTGAAGCTTTCTTT. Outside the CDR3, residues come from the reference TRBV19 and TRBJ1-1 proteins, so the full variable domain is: DGGITQSPKYLFRKEGQNVTLSCEQNLNHDAMYWYRQDPGQGLRLIYYSQIVNDFQKGDIAEGYSVSREKKESFPLTVTSAQKNPTAFYLCASSPWSSLNTEAFFGQGTRLTVV.